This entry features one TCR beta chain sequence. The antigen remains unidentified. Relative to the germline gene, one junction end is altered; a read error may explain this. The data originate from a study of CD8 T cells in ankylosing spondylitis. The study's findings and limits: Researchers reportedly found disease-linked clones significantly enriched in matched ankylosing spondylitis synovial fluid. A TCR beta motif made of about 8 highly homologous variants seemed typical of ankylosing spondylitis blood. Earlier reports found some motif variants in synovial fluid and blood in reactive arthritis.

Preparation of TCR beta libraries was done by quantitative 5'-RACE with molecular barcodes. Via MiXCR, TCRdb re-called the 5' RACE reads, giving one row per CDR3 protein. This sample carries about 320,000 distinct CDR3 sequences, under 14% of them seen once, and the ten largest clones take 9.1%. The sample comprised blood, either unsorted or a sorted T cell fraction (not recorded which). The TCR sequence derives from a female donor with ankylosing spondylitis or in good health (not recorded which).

This chain's CDR3 is CSASHYKTSGVTQETQSF. The CDR3 DNA is TGCAGTGCTAGCCATTACAAGACTAGCGGGGTTACTCAAGAGACCCAGTCCTTC. V is TRBV20-1 and J is TRBJ2-5; 11 bases match TRBD2. This CDR3 has 18 residues. Germline V gives CDR1 DFQATT, CDR2 SNEGSKA (reference sequence).